Detailed here is one TCR beta chain. This sample is drawn from a study of blood T cell repertoires in COVID-19. Assay: immunoSEQ multiplex PCR; the TCRdb copy retains only in-frame clones and omits some. The table has about 170,000 clones, 80% to 85% seen once; the top ten hold less than 3%. V shed 1 base and J 10 bases; nucleotides not matched to a gene: 11. CDR1 is LGHDT, CDR2 YNNKEL, per germline (reference sequence). This CDR3 is 15 amino acids long. The rearrangement links TRBV3-1 (or the pseudogene TRBV3-2) to TRBJ2-5; TRBD1 matches at 8 bases. This TCR was recovered from a human donor with acute or convalescent COVID-19. The donor label of this sample is uncertain. Material: peripheral blood. This CDR3 is CASSQAPTGERVQYF. The CDR3 DNA follows: TGTGCCAGCAGCCAAGCCCCGACAGGGGAAAGGGTCCAGTACTTC.